What follows are 28 T cell receptor beta chains derived from one specimen sequenced in a study of response to subunit inactivated influenza vaccine. TCRdb processed the RT-PCR reads anew with MiXCR; each CDR3 protein has one entry. The sample contains under 200,000 distinct CDR3 sequences, about 12% of which appear only once. The sample was also linked to a second study, of T cells expressing NK-cell markers. That work adds: 5'RACE template switching built TCR beta cDNA with unique molecular identifiers.

The sequencing here drew on CD8+ T cells sorted from PBMCs, taken approximately 13 days after vaccination. These receptors all come from a man over 45 who received an inactivated influenza vaccine.

V usage is TRBV7-9 and J usage is TRBJ2-7, with TRBD1 identical over 8 bases. The CDR3 has 15 residues. The germline V gene encodes CDR1 SEHNR and CDR2 FQNEAQ (reference sequence). V was pared by 5 bases and J by 4 bases, with 10 bases of the junction left unmatched. The CDR3 loop reads CASSPDRGSWYEQYF. The CDR3 nucleotides are TGTGCCAGCAGCCCCGACAGGGGTAGCTGGTACGAGCAGTACTTC.

V gene TRBV24-1 combines with J gene TRBJ2-3; 15 bases are shared with TRBD2. The CDR3 is 16 amino acids. After removal of 4 bases from V and 6 bases from J, the junction contained 4 bases not matched to a gene. Germline-derived CDR1 and CDR2 are KGHDR and SFDVKD. The CDR3 nucleotides read TGTGCCACCAGTGAGGGACTAGCGGGAGGTTTTGATACGCAGTATTTT. Encoded protein: CATSEGLAGGFDTQYF.

This clonotype was detected only a few times. The chain carries TRBV20-1 and TRBJ2-1; D not resolved. The CDR3 loop spans 12 amino acids. Per the germline V gene, CDR1 is DFQATT and CDR2 is SNEGSKA (reference sequence). V shed 4 bases and J shed 5 bases, with 9 bases lying between them. The CDR3 DNA is TGCAGTGCTATGGGCTTCCACAATGAGCAGTTCTTC. Translated, it gives CSAMGFHNEQFF.

This clonotype was found a few times. The gene calls are TRBV9 and TRBJ2-2, with TRBD1 matching 8 bases. The CDR3 contains 17 residues. V trimming: 3 bases; J trimming: 0 bases; junction bases outside the gene matches: 7. Germline CDR1 is SGDLS and CDR2 is YYNGEE. The CDR3 loop is CASSDDRGRANTGELFF. CDR3 nucleotides: TGTGCCAGCAGCGACGACAGGGGTCGGGCGAACACCGGGGAGCTGTTTTTT. Complete variable domain (other parts from reference TRBV9 and TRBJ2-2): DSGVTQTPKHLITATGQRVTLRCSPRSGDLSVYWYQQSLDQGLQFLIQYYNGEERAKGNILERFSAQQFPDLHSELNLSSLELGDSALYFCASSDDRGRANTGELFFGEGSRLTVL.

J is TRBJ1-5 and V is TRBV6-2 or TRBV6-3; TRBD1 aligns across 12 bases. Germline-derived CDR1 and CDR2 are MNHEY and SVGEGT. J gave up 5 bases and V 0 bases, and 5 bases lay outside the gene matches. CDR3 length equals 17 residues. The DNA of the CDR3 is TGTGCCAGCAGTTACTCGATCGGGACAGGGGGCTATCAGCCCCAGCATTTT. Residues: CASSYSIGTGGYQPQHF.

This clonotype appeared many times. V gene TRBV15 combines with J gene TRBJ2-5, with D unresolved. CDR3 length equals 13 residues. Trimming left V 0 bases short and J 5 bases short, with 7 bases between. CDR1 is LNHNV, CDR2 YYDKDF, per germline (reference sequence). The CDR3: CATSRDRVETQYF. For the CDR3, the DNA is TGTGCCACCAGCAGAGACAGAGTCGAGACCCAGTACTTC. The entire variable domain, with the rest obtained from reference TRBV15 and TRBJ2-5, is as follows: DAMVIQNPRYQVTQFGKPVTLSCSQTLNHNVMYWYQQKSSQAPKLLFHYYDKDFNNEADTPDNFQSRRPNTSFCFLDIRSPGLGDTAMYLCATSRDRVETQYFGPGTRLLVL.

This sequence joins TRBV5-5 and TRBJ2-1; possible D gene TRBD2, 8 bases. The CDR3 has 16 amino acids. The V and J ends lost 4 bases and 8 bases respectively, with 22 bases between them. CDR1 is SGHKS and CDR2 is YYEKEE in the germline V gene (reference sequence). The CDR3 region has the DNA TGTGCCAGCAGCGGAGCCCCGGACAGGACTAGCTATGAGCAGTTCTTC. Encoded protein: CASSGAPDRTSYEQFF.

This clonotype was recorded a few times. This chain joins TRBV24-1 and TRBJ2-5, with a possible D match to TRBD2 (5 bases). CDR3 size: 15 residues. Germline V CDR1 and CDR2: KGHDR, SFDVKD. V lost 2 bases and J lost 5, with 14 bases in between. CDR3 DNA sequence: TGTGCCACCAGTGATTCGGGATCGGGCATGGAGACCCAGTACTTC. Translating it yields CATSDSGSGMETQYF.

This clonotype was recorded a few times. The CDR3 protein is CSARDPQWETQYF. The CDR3 region has the DNA TGCAGTGCTAGAGATCCCCAGTGGGAGACCCAGTACTTC. The chain uses TRBV20-1 and TRBJ2-5; D not resolved. The CDR3 totals 13 residues. Germline assignment: CDR1 DFQATT and CDR2 SNEGSKA (reference sequence). Trimming cost V 0 bases and J 5 bases, with 10 bases left between them.

V is TRBV4-3 and J is TRBJ2-7, with 9 bases identical to TRBD2. Per the germline V gene, CDR1 is LGHNA and CDR2 is YSLEER. V gave up 0 bases and J gave up 7 bases; unmatched junction bases: 7. This CDR3 region has 15 residues. CDR3 amino acids: CASSQDRTSAREQYF. The DNA of the CDR3 is TGCGCCAGCAGCCAAGATCGGACTAGCGCCCGGGAGCAGTACTTC.

The rearrangement joins TRBV12-3 or TRBV12-4 to TRBJ2-3; D possibly corresponds to TRBD2 (6 bases). Trimming removed 2 bases from V and 4 bases from J, with 10 bases in between. The CDR3 sequence is 14 residues long. The CDR3 nucleotides are TGTGCCAGCAGTTTAAACCCGGGGGCAGATACGCAGTATTTT. This gives the protein CASSLNPGADTQYF.

This CDR3 reads CASSQSTGRQETQYF. CDR3 sequence (DNA): TGTGCCAGCAGCCAAAGTACAGGACGTCAAGAGACCCAGTACTTC. The chain joins TRBV14 to TRBJ2-5, with a tentative D call TRBD1 (5 bases). CDR3 length: 15 residues. The germline V gene encodes CDR1 SGHDN and CDR2 FVKESK. Trimming took 2 bases from V and 2 from J, leaving 12 bases between them. Supplemented by reference TRBV14 and TRBJ2-5, the full variable domain reads EAGVTQFPSHSVIEKGQTVTLRCDPISGHDNLYWYRRVMGKEIKFLLHFVKESKQDESGMPNNRFLAERTGGTYSTLKVQPAELEDSGVYFCASSQSTGRQETQYFGPGTRLLVL.

This clonotype was detected only a few times. This chain joins TRBV3-1 and TRBJ2-5; D perhaps matches TRBD2 (6 bases). This CDR3 contains 15 residues. Trimming removed 0 bases from V and 3 bases from J, with 11 bases in between. Germline lookup yields CDR1 LGHDT and CDR2 YNNKEL (reference sequence). This CDR3 reads CASSQDLGGKETQYF. CDR3 coding DNA: TGTGCCAGCAGCCAAGATCTCGGCGGGAAAGAGACCCAGTACTTC.

This clonotype was observed a few times. The chain carries TRBV20-1 and TRBJ2-1; D gene unclear. CDR1 and CDR2 (germline): DFQATT, SNEGSKA (reference sequence). CDR3 length: 10 amino acids. Trimming stripped 7 bases from V and 5 bases from J, with 6 bases between. CDR3 sequence reads: CSVRDNEQFF. The CDR3 DNA reads TGCAGTGTTCGGGACAATGAGCAGTTCTTC.

This rearrangement joins TRBV6-5 to TRBJ1-3; D gene uncertain. V was clipped by 5 bases and J by 0 bases, with 11 bases between them. This CDR3 has 15 amino acids. The germline V gene encodes CDR1 MNHEY and CDR2 SVGAGI. Written as DNA, the CDR3 is TGTGCCAGCAGTGCCGGACCTTCCTCTGGAAACACCATATATTTT. The encoded protein is CASSAGPSSGNTIYF.

This clonotype was seen a handful of times. The chain carries TRBV12-3 or TRBV12-4 and TRBJ2-7; 7 positions agree with TRBD1. The CDR3 totals 13 residues. V was pared by 3 bases and J by 5 bases, with 4 bases of the junction left unmatched. CDR3 coding DNA: TGTGCCAGCAGTTTGACAGGGTTCGACGAGCAGTACTTC. Residues: CASSLTGFDEQYF.

The gene calls are TRBV7-8 and TRBJ2-2, with D unresolved. Trimming left V 1 base short and J 6 bases short, with 12 bases between. Looked up from germline, CDR1 is SGHVS and CDR2 is FQNEAQ. This CDR3 is built from 15 residues. CDR3 residues: CASSLVGLDAGELFF. In nucleotides, the CDR3 is TGTGCCAGCAGCTTAGTAGGGCTAGATGCCGGGGAGCTGTTTTTT.

The chain uses TRBV27 and TRBJ1-2; possible D gene TRBD1, 5 bases. The ends were cut back, 0 bases at V and 9 bases at J, with 11 bases in the middle. Germline loops: CDR1 MNHEY, CDR2 SMNVEV (reference sequence). CDR3 length: 13 residues. The CDR3 reads CASSLSGAASYTF. Written as DNA, the CDR3 is TGTGCCAGCAGTTTATCCGGGGCGGCGAGCTACACCTTC.

This clonotype has only a few counts. CDR3 coding DNA: TGTGCCAGCAGAGAATGGGGACTAGCGGTTGGGTTCTCTGAGCAGTTCTTC. Translated: CASREWGLAVGFSEQFF. This chain connects TRBV28 to TRBJ2-1; TRBD2 aligns across 11 bases. Germline lookup yields CDR1 MDHEN and CDR2 SYDVKM. The CDR3 consists of 17 residues. The trim removed 6 bases at V and 9 bases at J, leaving 16 bases unmatched.

The chain employs TRBV2 and TRBJ2-3, with D hard to call. V was pared by 10 bases and J by 5 bases, with 7 bases between. Germline lookup yields CDR1 SNHLY and CDR2 FYNNEI. The CDR3 contains 10 residues. The CDR3 nucleotides read TGTGCCACGATTGGAGATACGCAGTATTTT. Translating it yields CATIGDTQYF.

This clonotype was counted many times. The V and J genes are TRBV12-3 or TRBV12-4 and TRBJ2-1; 8 nucleotides agree with TRBD2. CDR3 length equals 14 residues. J was trimmed by 9 bases and V by 3 bases; bases with no gene match: 7. CDR3 nucleotide sequence: TGTGCCAGCAGTTTCGGACTAGCCGGGGGTGAGCAGTTCTTC. Its protein product is CASSFGLAGGEQFF.

The chain recombines TRBV7-9 with TRBJ2-1, with a weak D call TRBD2 (5 bases). CDR1 and CDR2 from the germline V gene are SEHNR and FQNEAQ (reference sequence). The CDR3 totals 15 residues. V gave up 5 bases and J gave up 7 bases, with 18 bases separating them. Written as DNA, the CDR3 is TGTGCCAGCAGCCCACCGAGACTCGGGGTGAATGAGCAGTTCTTC. Translated, it gives CASSPPRLGVNEQFF.

The chain has TRBV15 and TRBJ1-5, with D possibly being TRBD1 (6 bases). There are 18 residues in the CDR3. Germline values: CDR1 LNHNV, CDR2 YYDKDF (reference sequence). Trimming removed 0 bases at V and 5 bases at J, with 20 bases between. This CDR3 reads CATSRDHNQGSEDQPQHF. The DNA of the CDR3 is TGTGCCACCAGCAGAGATCATAATCAGGGGTCCGAGGATCAGCCCCAGCATTTT.

This clonotype has more than one count but fewer than ten. The chain uses TRBV10-2 and TRBJ2-1, with 10 bases identical to TRBD2. The CDR3 contains 14 residues. Per germline, CDR1 WSHSY and CDR2 SAAADI. V was pared by 6 bases and J by 7 bases, with 6 bases of the junction left unmatched. The CDR3 nucleotides read TGCGCCAGCAGAAGCGGGGGGGGACGGAATGAGCAGTTCTTC. Protein sequence: CASRSGGGRNEQFF.

This clonotype was seen many times. The chain has TRBV12-3 or TRBV12-4 and TRBJ2-7, with D perhaps being TRBD1 or TRBD2 (5 bases each). V shed 3 bases and J shed 12 bases, with 15 bases lying between them. The CDR3 extends over 12 amino acids. As DNA, the CDR3 is TGTGCCAGCAGTTTTCCTCGGGGCAGGTGGTACTTC. It translates to CASSFPRGRWYF.

This chain uses TRBV6-2 or TRBV6-3 with TRBJ2-3, with TRBD1 as a possible D gene (5 bases). The CDR3 is 16 residues long. V shed 4 bases and J shed 2 bases, with 16 bases lying between them. Germline loops: CDR1 MNHEY, CDR2 SVGEGT. CDR3 residues: CASSSDRTDNTDTQYF. DNA of the CDR3: TGTGCCAGCAGTTCCGATCGGACGGACAACACAGATACGCAGTATTTT.

CDR3 bases: TGTGCCAGCAGTTTATATGTGGCGGTTTACAATGAGCAGTTCTTC. Protein product: CASSLYVAVYNEQFF. The V and J genes are TRBV27 and TRBJ2-1; no firm D call. The germline V gene encodes CDR1 MNHEY and CDR2 SMNVEV (reference sequence). This CDR3 has 15 residues. V lost 1 base, J lost 4 bases, and 11 bases lay in between.

The V call is TRBV5-1, the J call TRBJ2-1; no reliable D call. The CDR3 length is 14 residues. Trimming took off 4 bases at V and 7 bases at J, with 15 bases between the two ends. Germline assignment: CDR1 SGHRS and CDR2 YFSETQ. The CDR3 DNA reads as TGCGCCAGCAGCGAAATAGGGCCTGTTAATGAGCAGTTCTTC. Its protein product is CASSEIGPVNEQFF.